The 17 T cell receptor beta chains in this list originate from one sample, sequenced in a study of PD-L1 blockade in urothelial cancer. Clones were read by immunoSEQ multiplex PCR, and TCRdb kept only the in-frame ones, dropping some. The sample carries about 43,000 clones, approximately 88% recorded once. The material sequenced was PBMCs, taken around atezolizumab (anti-PD-L1) treatment. These receptors all stem from a man at least 80 years old with urothelial cancer.

This clone was observed a few times. The J gene is TRBJ2-2, the V gene TRBV30; 7 bases are shared with TRBD1. The CDR3 spans 13 residues. Germline-derived CDR1 and CDR2 are GTSNPN and SVGIG (reference sequence). The ends lost 3 bases at V and 7 bases at J; junction bases unmatched: 5. The CDR3 sequence: CAWSITGVGELFF. CDR3 coding DNA: TGTGCCTGGAGCATAACAGGGGTCGGGGAGCTGTTTTTT.

V is TRBV19 and J is TRBJ2-3, with D possibly matching TRBD2 (6 bases). This CDR3 is built from 14 residues. V was pared by 3 bases and J by 5 bases, with 12 bases between. Germline loops: CDR1 LNHDA, CDR2 SQIVND (reference sequence). CDR3: CASSIGGIGDTQYF. The CDR3 region has the DNA TGTGCCAGTAGTATTGGCGGGATCGGAGATACGCAGTATTTT.

The chain combines TRBV7-9 with TRBJ2-1; D perhaps matches TRBD1 (5 bases). This CDR3 spans 13 amino acids. V was shortened by 4 bases and J by 8 bases, with 12 bases between the two germline ends. Per the germline V gene, CDR1 is SEHNR and CDR2 is FQNEAQ (reference sequence). The CDR3 region has the DNA TGTGCCAGCAGCTCAACAAGGGGCCATGAGCAGTTCTTC. It translates to CASSSTRGHEQFF.

The V and J genes are TRBV10-3 and TRBJ2-7; 10 bases align to TRBD1. The CDR3 contains 14 residues. Germline trimming cut 6 bases from V and 2 bases from J; bases unmatched to any gene: 4. Germline V gives CDR1 ENHRY, CDR2 SYGVKD. The CDR3 protein is CAISAGTGAYEQYF. CDR3 in DNA: TGTGCCATCAGCGCCGGGACAGGGGCCTACGAGCAGTACTTC.

This clone was counted only a few times. This chain links TRBV11-2 with TRBJ1-1; 7 nucleotides agree with TRBD1. From germline, CDR1 is SGHAT and CDR2 FQNNGV. The CDR3 runs to 15 residues. V lost 5 bases, J lost 3 bases, and 9 bases stayed unmatched. CDR3 in DNA: TGTGCCAGCAGCCCCGGCAGGGGGTCGGACACTGAAGCTTTCTTT. Translated, it gives CASSPGRGSDTEAFF.

V gene TRBV10-1 combines with J gene TRBJ2-4; D is perhaps TRBD2 (5 bases). In germline, CDR1 is WNHNN, CDR2 SYGVQD (reference sequence). The V end lost 10 bases, the J end lost 6 bases, and 22 bases lay between the germline ends. This CDR3 is built from 15 residues. CDR3 amino acids: CATNLPRTPSNIQYF. DNA for the CDR3: TGCGCCACCAACCTTCCGAGGACTCCCTCAAACATTCAGTACTTC.

This chain links TRBV27 with TRBJ1-5; D perhaps matches TRBD1 (5 bases). Germline V gene sequence: CDR1 MNHEY, CDR2 SMNVEV (reference sequence). V was shortened by 5 bases and J by 2 bases, with 10 bases between the two germline ends. The CDR3 runs to 14 residues. The CDR3 nucleotides are TGTGCCAGCAGTCCCGGAGGGGGCAATCAGCCCCAGCATTTT. It translates to CASSPGGGNQPQHF.

The gene calls are TRBV19 and TRBJ2-7, with D possibly being TRBD2 (5 bases). Germline V lookup: CDR1 LNHDA, CDR2 SQIVND (reference sequence). V was pared by 8 bases and J by 3 bases, with 14 bases between. This CDR3 is built from 13 residues. In DNA form, the CDR3 reads TGTGCCAGTTCGGAGGCCCGGGGCTACGAGCAGTACTTC. Protein: CASSEARGYEQYF.

The V call is TRBV28, the J call TRBJ2-1; 9 bases agree with TRBD1. Unmatched junction bases numbered 10, after V lost 8 bases and J lost 5 bases. The V gene's germline CDR1 is MDHEN and CDR2 SYDVKM. This CDR3 spans 15 amino acids. CDR3 bases: TGTGCCAGCGTAGTACCGGGACAGGGTGACAATGAGCAGTTCTTC. Residues: CASVVPGQGDNEQFF.

V is TRBV2 and J is TRBJ1-5, with D perhaps matching TRBD1 (5 bases). The CDR3 runs 15 residues. CDR1 and CDR2 (germline): SNHLY, FYNNEI. V gave up 5 bases and J gave up 3 bases, with 14 bases separating them. This CDR3 is CASSPGQADNQPQHF. The CDR3 coding sequence is TGTGCCAGCAGTCCAGGGCAGGCGGACAATCAGCCCCAGCATTTT.

The rearrangement joins TRBV7-9 to TRBJ2-2, with 8 bases that match TRBD1. CDR1 is SEHNR and CDR2 is FQNEAQ in the germline V gene (reference sequence). This CDR3 comprises 14 residues. V was pared by 2 bases and J by 6 bases, with 2 bases of the junction left unmatched. The CDR3 protein is CASSLSTGAGELFF. In nucleotides, the CDR3 is TGTGCCAGCAGCTTATCGACAGGGGCCGGGGAGCTGTTTTTT.

This clone was counted a single time. The V gene is TRBV7-8, the J gene TRBJ2-1; 10 nucleotides match TRBD2. CDR3 length: 17 amino acids. Germline trimming cut 4 bases from V and 7 bases from J; bases unmatched to any gene: 13. The V gene's germline CDR1 is SGHVS and CDR2 FQNEAQ. This CDR3 reads CASSSRGSGRAGNEQFF. The CDR3 DNA reads TGTGCCAGCAGCTCGCGGGGAAGCGGGAGGGCGGGGAATGAGCAGTTCTTC. The full variable domain, its missing parts supplied by reference TRBV7-8 and TRBJ2-1, is GAGVSQSPRYKVAKRGQDVALRCDPISGHVSLFWYQQALGQGPEFLTYFQNEAQLDKSGLPSDRFFAERPEGSVSTLKIQRTQQEDSAVYLCASSSRGSGRAGNEQFFGPGTRLTVL.

This clone occurred once. The chain uses TRBV15 and TRBJ2-1; 9 bases map to TRBD2. J was trimmed by 4 bases and V by 0 bases; bases with no gene match: 7. Per germline, CDR1 LNHNV and CDR2 YYDKDF (reference sequence). This CDR3 has 17 amino acids. The CDR3 DNA sequence: TGTGCCACCAGCAGAGAGCGGGGGGGAACAAAATACAATGAGCAGTTCTTC. Its translation: CATSRERGGTKYNEQFF.

This clone was detected once. V usage is TRBV10-3 and J usage is TRBJ1-1; D remains unclear. The CDR3 loop spans 13 amino acids. The ends were cut back, 11 bases at V and 1 base at J, with 14 bases in the middle. Germline assignment: CDR1 ENHRY and CDR2 SYGVKD. The CDR3 spells CASCKTENTEAFF. In nucleotides, the CDR3 is TGTGCCTCCTGTAAAACAGAGAACACTGAAGCTTTCTTT.

This chain uses TRBV5-4 with TRBJ2-7; 7 bases are a match to TRBD1. V shed 7 bases and J 2 bases; nucleotides not matched to a gene: 6. From germline, CDR1 is SGHNT and CDR2 YYREEE (reference sequence). There are 13 residues in the CDR3. CDR3 loop: CASGSQGTYEQYF. As DNA, the CDR3 is TGTGCCAGCGGTTCACAGGGGACCTACGAGCAGTACTTC.

The V call is TRBV10-3, the J call TRBJ1-1, with D tentatively TRBD1 (5 bases). V was pared by 0 bases and J by 10 bases, with 12 bases between. The CDR3 loop spans 13 amino acids. Germline loops: CDR1 ENHRY, CDR2 SYGVKD. The CDR3 here is CAISESGGVRAFF. In DNA form, the CDR3 reads TGTGCCATCAGTGAGTCGGGAGGGGTGAGAGCTTTCTTT.

This clone is a singleton in its sample. The V call is TRBV18, the J call TRBJ2-5, with a tentative D call TRBD2 (5 bases). This CDR3 is built from 13 residues. Trimming left V 2 bases short and J 13 bases short, with 17 bases between. The germline V gene has CDR1 KGHSH and CDR2 LQKENI. CDR3 residues: CASSPSEGRDGYF. CDR3 nucleotide sequence: TGTGCCAGCTCACCAAGCGAGGGTCGGGATGGGTACTTC. Based on the CDR3 plus reference TRBV18 and TRBJ2-5, the full variable domain is NAGVMQNPRHLVRRRGQEARLRCSPMKGHSHVYWYRQLPEEGLKFMVYLQKENIIDESGMPKERFSAEFPKEGPSILRIQQVVRGDSAAYFCASSPSEGRDGYFGPGTRLLVL.